One and the same sample provided the 30 T cell receptor beta chains below, sequenced in a study of CD8 T cells in ankylosing spondylitis. TCRdb re-analysed the 5' RACE reads in MiXCR, keeping a single row per CDR3 protein. The repertoire holds 300,000 to 350,000 distinct CDR3 sequences, roughly 20% seen once, with 3.5% in the top ten. Sequenced: blood, either unsorted or a sorted T cell fraction (not recorded which). These receptors were collected from a female donor with ankylosing spondylitis or in good health (not recorded which).

This clonotype was counted many times. This CDR3 reads CSVLGQLGTEAFF. The CDR3 DNA follows: TGCAGCGTGTTGGGACAGCTGGGGACTGAAGCTTTCTTT. The V and J genes are TRBV29-1 and TRBJ1-1, with 7 bases lining up with TRBD1. The CDR3 spans 13 residues. V was clipped by 6 bases and J by 5 bases; unmatched bases: 9. The germline V gene encodes CDR1 SQVTM and CDR2 ANQGSEA.

CDR3: CASSLFGTGTGELFF. Written as DNA, the CDR3 is TGTGCCAGCAGTTTATTCGGGACAGGGACCGGGGAGCTGTTTTTT. This chain joins TRBV6-5 and TRBJ2-2; 9 positions agree with TRBD1. Germline V gene lookup returns CDR1 MNHEY and CDR2 SVGAGI. The ends lost 4 bases at V and 5 bases at J; junction bases unmatched: 5. CDR3 length equals 15 residues.

This clonotype was picked up many times. The V gene is TRBV12-3 or TRBV12-4, the J gene TRBJ2-7; D is perhaps TRBD2 (6 bases). The CDR3 loop spans 15 amino acids. V shed 5 bases and J shed 2 bases, with 16 bases lying between them. CDR3 bases: TGTGCCAGCAGTGCAGAACAGGACTATACCTACGAGCAGTACTTC. Amino acids: CASSAEQDYTYEQYF.

The CDR3 is CASSRLAGGGSEQYF. CDR3 nucleotides: TGTGCCAGCAGCAGACTAGCGGGAGGGGGAAGCGAGCAGTACTTC. The V and J genes are TRBV6-2 or TRBV6-3 and TRBJ2-7, with TRBD2 matching 14 bases. J gave up 6 bases and V 6 bases, and 7 bases lay outside the gene matches. Germline CDR1 is MNHEY and CDR2 is SVGEGT. The CDR3 contains 15 residues.

V is TRBV9 and J is TRBJ2-1; maybe TRBD2 (6 bases). Per the germline V gene, CDR1 is SGDLS and CDR2 is YYNGEE. The CDR3 contains 15 residues. Trimming left V 3 bases short and J 2 bases short, with 12 bases between. The CDR3 region has the DNA TGTGCCAGCAGCGCCTCCGGAGGGCCCTACAATGAGCAGTTCTTC. This gives the protein CASSASGGPYNEQFF.

This clonotype came up a few times. V and J are TRBV11-3 and TRBJ2-2; 8 nucleotides agree with TRBD1. The CDR3 sequence is 16 residues long. Germline V gives CDR1 SGHNT, CDR2 YENEEA. J gave up 1 base and V 4 bases, and 5 bases lay outside the gene matches. CDR3 amino acids: CASSSGQGGNTGELFF. The DNA for the CDR3 is TGTGCCAGCAGCTCCGGACAGGGCGGGAACACCGGGGAGCTGTTTTTT.

The chain joins TRBV29-1 to TRBJ2-5, with 7 positions matching TRBD2. Germline CDR1 and CDR2: SQVTM and ANQGSEA. CDR3 length: 14 residues. The V segment lost 4 bases and the J segment 4 bases; nucleotides outside the gene matches: 9. The CDR3 spells CSVGEGGRRETQYF. The CDR3 DNA is TGCAGCGTTGGAGAAGGCGGGAGAAGAGAGACCCAGTACTTC.

This rearrangement joins TRBV20-1 to TRBJ1-2; D is uncertain. The CDR3 sequence is 14 residues long. The V end was cut by 3 bases, the J end by 5 bases, with 16 bases between. The germline CDR1 and CDR2 sequences are DFQATT and SNEGSKA (reference sequence). This chain's CDR3 is CSASSSPMIYGYTF. CDR3 bases: TGCAGTGCTAGCTCGAGCCCGATGATTTATGGCTACACCTTC.

This clonotype was picked up many times. V usage is TRBV29-1 and J usage is TRBJ2-1, with 8 bases aligning to TRBD2. The V and J ends lost 5 bases and 9 bases, in that order; junction bases with no gene match: 9. Germline lookup yields CDR1 SQVTM and CDR2 ANQGSEA. The CDR3 has 13 residues. The CDR3: CSVRTGGKGEQFF. DNA for the CDR3: TGCAGCGTTCGAACGGGAGGGAAGGGTGAGCAGTTCTTC.

The J gene is TRBJ2-1, the V gene TRBV6-6; no reliable D call. This CDR3 region has 13 residues. V was pared by 5 bases and J by 5 bases, with 10 bases between. Germline loops: CDR1 MNHNY, CDR2 SVGAGI (reference sequence). The DNA for the CDR3 is TGTGCCAGCAGTATCCGGGCTAACAATGAGCAGTTCTTC. Residues: CASSIRANNEQFF.

The chain recombines TRBV4-3 with TRBJ2-3, with a possible D match to TRBD1 (6 bases). Germline V gene sequence: CDR1 LGHNA, CDR2 YSLEER. The germline V and J ends were trimmed by 1 base and 4 bases, with 9 bases remaining between them. The CDR3 extends over 14 amino acids. In DNA, the CDR3 is TGCGCCAGCAGCCAAGCTCAGGGGCCAGATACGCAGTATTTT. Translating it yields CASSQAQGPDTQYF.

The CDR3: CASIRERNYGYTF. The CDR3 nucleotides are TGTGCCAGCATTCGCGAGCGGAACTATGGCTACACCTTC. V and J are TRBV2 and TRBJ1-2; no clear D gene. V was shortened by 7 bases and J by 2 bases, with 11 bases between the two germline ends. The germline gives CDR1 SNHLY, CDR2 FYNNEI. The CDR3 runs to 13 residues.

This chain uses TRBV10-3 with TRBJ1-5; D ambiguous. Germline V gene sequence: CDR1 ENHRY, CDR2 SYGVKD. Trimming removed 0 bases from V and 7 bases from J, with 7 bases in between. This CDR3 has 13 amino acids. This CDR3 is CAISESRQQPQHF. CDR3 DNA: TGTGCCATCAGTGAGTCGAGGCAGCAGCCCCAGCATTTT.

The genes are TRBV2 and TRBJ2-3, with D perhaps TRBD2 (7 bases). V was clipped by 0 bases and J by 5 bases, with 15 bases between them. Germline CDR1 is SNHLY and CDR2 is FYNNEI. This CDR3 region has 16 residues. CDR3 residues: CASSEARQGREDTQYF. CDR3 DNA: TGTGCCAGCAGTGAAGCGCGGCAGGGGAGGGAAGATACGCAGTATTTT.

The table lists this clonotype with a few counts. At one end the junction does not follow the germline gene, possibly because of a read error. This chain joins TRBV5-1 and TRBJ1-4; 9 bases agree with TRBD1. This CDR3 has 12 amino acids. The germline gives CDR1 SGHRS, CDR2 YFSETQ. The CDR3 DNA reads TGTGCCAGCAGCTTGGGGGACAGGGATCTGTTTTTT. Amino acid sequence: CASSLGDRDLFF.

The V and J genes are TRBV15 and TRBJ2-7; D not certain. CDR3 length: 13 residues. Germline assignment: CDR1 LNHNV and CDR2 YYDKDF (reference sequence). The germline V and J ends were trimmed by 2 bases and 7 bases, with 12 bases remaining between them. CDR3: CATSRPGIWEQYF. In DNA, the CDR3 is TGTGCCACCAGCAGACCCGGCATCTGGGAGCAGTACTTC.

This clonotype showed up just a few times. The chain recombines TRBV20-1 with TRBJ2-3; the match to TRBD2 covers 9 bases. Per the germline V gene, CDR1 is DFQATT and CDR2 is SNEGSKA (reference sequence). V was pared by 0 bases and J by 3 bases, with 16 bases of the junction left unmatched. The CDR3 consists of 19 residues. The CDR3 here is CSARDHEPTAGGKTDTQYF. The CDR3 DNA is TGCAGTGCTAGAGATCACGAACCTACAGCGGGAGGAAAAACAGATACGCAGTATTTT.

V and J are TRBV12-3 or TRBV12-4 and TRBJ1-6; 7 bases line up with TRBD1. V trimming: 6 bases; J trimming: 7 bases; junction bases outside the gene matches: 9. CDR3 length: 15 residues. CDR3: CASRPRQGANSPLHF. The CDR3, as DNA: TGTGCCAGCAGACCCCGACAGGGCGCCAATTCACCCCTCCACTTT.

This clonotype has a handful of counts. The J gene is TRBJ2-1, the V gene TRBV6-5; the D is unclear. Germline CDR1 is MNHEY and CDR2 is SVGAGI. Trimming pared 0 bases from V and 2 bases from J, leaving 8 bases between. This CDR3 region has 15 residues. The CDR3 loop is CASSYSGYPYNEQFF. The CDR3 nucleotides are TGTGCCAGCAGTTACTCAGGGTATCCCTACAATGAGCAGTTCTTC.

J is TRBJ2-1 and V is TRBV19; 9 nucleotides agree with TRBD2. The CDR3 has 14 residues. CDR1 LNHDA and CDR2 SQIVND come from the germline V gene (reference sequence). After removal of 8 bases from V and 2 bases from J, the junction contained 4 bases not matched to a gene. CDR3 amino acids: CASRGRAPYNEQFF. The CDR3 DNA reads TGTGCCAGTCGCGGGAGGGCCCCCTACAATGAGCAGTTCTTC.

This clonotype showed up just a few times. V usage is TRBV5-4 and J usage is TRBJ2-7, with 8 bases that match TRBD2. CDR1 and CDR2 from the germline V gene are SGHNT and YYREEE (reference sequence). The CDR3 has 16 residues. Trimming cost V 4 bases and J 2 bases; bases outside gene matches: 11. CDR3: CASSPDMTSAAYEQYF. The CDR3 coding sequence is TGTGCCAGCAGCCCAGACATGACTAGCGCCGCCTACGAGCAGTACTTC.

The rearrangement uses TRBV20-1 and TRBJ1-1; a possible D gene is TRBD1 (6 bases). Germline V gene data show CDR1 as DFQATT and CDR2 as SNEGSKA (reference sequence). V was shortened by 0 bases and J by 1 base, with 12 bases between the two germline ends. The CDR3 has 15 residues. The CDR3 is CSARDKGHPNTEAFF. Here the CDR3 DNA reads TGCAGTGCTAGAGATAAGGGACACCCGAACACTGAAGCTTTCTTT.

Here the CDR3 reads CASSFPGLAGGRLSTDTQYF. In DNA, the CDR3 is TGTGCCAGCAGTTTCCCCGGACTAGCGGGAGGGCGTCTGAGCACAGATACGCAGTATTTT. The genes are TRBV6-2 or TRBV6-3 and TRBJ2-3, with 15 nucleotides matching TRBD2. CDR1 MNHEY and CDR2 SVGEGT come from the germline V gene. Trimming cost V 4 bases and J 0 bases; bases outside gene matches: 11. This CDR3 is built from 20 residues.

The sample holds a few counts of this clonotype. The rearrangement links TRBV11-2 to TRBJ2-2, with D possibly matching TRBD1 (5 bases). This CDR3 has 14 residues. Germline loops: CDR1 SGHAT, CDR2 FQNNGV. V lost 4 bases, J lost 6 bases, and 12 bases lay in between. The CDR3 region has the DNA TGTGCCAGCAGCTATCAGTTAGGGGCCGGGGAGCTGTTTTTT. Amino acids: CASSYQLGAGELFF.

This clonotype was counted only a few times. The chain recombines TRBV10-3 with TRBJ2-1, with 7 bases aligning to TRBD2. Losses at the gene ends were 3 bases for V and 8 bases for J; bases not matched to a gene: 10. The CDR3 has 15 amino acids. Germline V CDR1 and CDR2: ENHRY, SYGVKD. CDR3 sequence reads: CAISEGSGQGYEQFF. CDR3 DNA: TGTGCCATCAGTGAAGGTAGCGGGCAGGGATATGAGCAGTTCTTC.

Many counts were recorded for this clonotype. The rearrangement uses TRBV10-3 and TRBJ2-1, with unresolved D. V lost 2 bases to trimming and J lost 0 bases, with 8 bases between them. CDR3 length: 15 amino acids. In germline, CDR1 is ENHRY, CDR2 SYGVKD. The CDR3 bases are TGTGCCATCAGTGAGGAATTAAACTCCTACAATGAGCAGTTCTTC. Its protein is CAISEELNSYNEQFF.

This chain joins TRBV25-1 and TRBJ2-1, with D tentatively TRBD2 (5 bases). The germline gives CDR1 MGHDK, CDR2 SYGVNS. This CDR3 is built from 15 residues. Trimming removed 2 bases at V and 0 bases at J, with 8 bases between. CDR3 region: CASSESGGSYNEQFF. DNA of the CDR3: TGTGCCAGCAGTGAAAGCGGAGGCTCCTACAATGAGCAGTTCTTC.

In this sample, this clonotype turned up a few times. The rearrangement links TRBV7-2 to TRBJ1-5; 7 nucleotides match TRBD1. The CDR3 is 14 amino acids. The germline CDR1 and CDR2 sequences are SGHTA and FQGNSA. V shed 2 bases, J shed 4 bases, and the junction held 2 bases outside the gene matches. The CDR3 region is CASSLRDSNQPQHF. For the CDR3, the DNA is TGTGCCAGCAGCTTACGGGACAGTAATCAGCCCCAGCATTTT.

The chain uses TRBV7-6 and TRBJ1-5, with D tentatively TRBD1 (5 bases). With 1 base removed from V and 11 bases from J, the gap between germline ends came to 12 bases. The CDR3 spans 13 residues. From germline, CDR1 is SGHVS and CDR2 FNYEAQ. In nucleotides, the CDR3 is TGTGCCAGCAGCTTAGAAAGGGGCAAGTCCCAGCATTTT. Translating it yields CASSLERGKSQHF. Complete variable domain (other parts from reference TRBV7-6 and TRBJ1-5): GAGVSQSPRYKVTKRGQDVALRCDPISGHVSLYWYRQALGQGPEFLTYFNYEAQQDKSGLPNDRFSAERPEGSISTLTIQRTEQRDSAMYRCASSLERGKSQHFGDGTRLSIL.

The V gene is TRBV3-1, the J gene TRBJ2-7, with 14 positions matching TRBD2. The length of the CDR3 is 16 residues. V lost 1 base, J lost 4 bases, and 3 bases stayed unmatched. Germline V gene data show CDR1 as LGHDT and CDR2 as YNNKEL (reference sequence). The CDR3 bases are TGTGCCAGCAGCCAAGCGACTAGCGGGAGGGGTTACGAGCAGTACTTC. Translating gives CASSQATSGRGYEQYF.